This T cell receptor (beta chain) was observed in a study of CD8 T cells in ankylosing spondylitis. Study-wide results and limits: Prior literature has documented some motif variants in synovial fluid and blood from reactive arthritis. Peripheral blood held disease-linked clones only at relatively low frequency, and these were CD8+. According to the report, clones linked to the disease were significantly enriched in matched synovial fluid samples taken from ankylosing spondylitis patients.

Libraries of TCR beta came from quantitative 5'-RACE with molecular barcodes. Via MiXCR, TCRdb re-called the 5' RACE reads, giving one row per CDR3 protein. The data show over 75,000 distinct CDR3 sequences, with roughly 9.6% seen just once and roughly 5.5% held by the top ten. CDR1 and CDR2 from the germline V gene are SGHRS and YFSETQ. This CDR3 comprises 14 residues. The V gene lost 5 bases and the J gene lost 0 bases, with 8 bases spanning the gap. This clonotype was observed many times. What it recognizes is unknown. The specimen sequenced was blood, either unsorted or a sorted T cell fraction (not recorded which). The sequence came from a male donor with ankylosing spondylitis or in good health (not recorded which). The V and J genes are TRBV5-1 and TRBJ2-2; D is uncertain. The CDR3 DNA follows: TGCGCCAGCAGTTCTTTTACGAACACCGGGGAGCTGTTTTTT. It translates to CASSSFTNTGELFF.